The 13 T cell receptor beta chains in this list originate from one sample, sequenced in a study of control samples from healthy donors and cancer patients. This table comes from immunoSEQ multiplex PCR, and its TCRdb copy is limited to in-frame clones, with some not included. This table has some 120,000 clones, under 95% appearing once. The sequenced sample consisted of blood. Receptors were obtained from a man between 18 and 29 years old in good health.

The rearrangement uses TRBV4-1 and TRBJ2-7; perhaps TRBD2 as D (6 bases). The CDR3 length is 16 residues. The germline V gene has CDR1 MGHRA and CDR2 YSYEKL. Trimming pared 4 bases from V and 4 bases from J, leaving 20 bases between. The CDR3 nucleotides read TGCGCCAGCAGCCGGGAGCCGCTTGCGGAGGGGTACGAGCAGTACTTC. Translated: CASSREPLAEGYEQYF.

The count of this clone is one. The chain links TRBV27 to TRBJ1-5; unclear D gene. V dropped 6 bases and J dropped 0 bases, with 15 bases sitting between them. This CDR3 is 16 amino acids long. CDR1 and CDR2 from the germline V gene are MNHEY and SMNVEV (reference sequence). CDR3 residues: CASSGAADISNQPQHF. CDR3 sequence (DNA): TGTGCCAGCAGCGGCGCAGCCGATATTAGCAATCAGCCCCAGCATTTT.

The V gene is TRBV9, the J gene TRBJ2-5, with a tentative D call TRBD1 (6 bases). Trimming shortened V by 4 bases and J by 5 bases, and 21 bases separated the two germline ends. The CDR3 has 16 residues. The germline V gene has CDR1 SGDLS and CDR2 YYNGEE. Written as DNA, the CDR3 is TGTGCCAGCAGCCCAAGAAAGGTTGAGGGGGTGGAGACCCAGTACTTC. This translates into CASSPRKVEGVETQYF.

The rearrangement joins TRBV6-5 to TRBJ1-2; possible D gene TRBD1, 5 bases. This CDR3 spans 14 amino acids. Germline CDR1 MNHEY, CDR2 SVGAGI. Trimming took 2 bases from V and 7 from J, leaving 14 bases between them. CDR3 residues: CASSYRGRVPGYTF. In nucleotides, the CDR3 is TGTGCCAGCAGTTACAGGGGTAGAGTTCCTGGCTACACCTTC.

V gene TRBV4-1 combines with J gene TRBJ1-2; 7 bases line up with TRBD1. From germline, CDR1 is MGHRA and CDR2 YSYEKL. V lost 4 bases to trimming and J lost 7 bases; unmatched junction nucleotides: 6. The CDR3 covers 13 residues. The CDR3 DNA is TGCGCCAGCAGCCGTCGAGACAGGGCTGGCTACACCTTC. Its translation: CASSRRDRAGYTF.

The chain has TRBV3-1 (or the pseudogene TRBV3-2) and TRBJ2-7; D perhaps matches TRBD2 (6 bases). The CDR3 has 18 amino acids. The germline V and J ends were trimmed by 0 bases and 5 bases, with 23 bases remaining between them. The germline V gene has CDR1 LGHDT and CDR2 YNNKEL (reference sequence). In DNA form, the CDR3 reads TGTGCCAGCAGCCAAGATTATTTAGAGTCTAGCGTTTCACACGAGCAGTACTTC. Its protein is CASSQDYLESSVSHEQYF.

The J gene is TRBJ1-3, the V gene TRBV11-2, with unresolved D. CDR3 length: 15 amino acids. Germline V gene sequence: CDR1 SGHAT, CDR2 FQNNGV. V was pared by 0 bases and J by 0 bases, with 6 bases between. The CDR3 coding sequence is TGTGCCAGCAGCTTAGATCTTACCTCTGGAAACACCATATATTTT. Amino acids: CASSLDLTSGNTIYF.

The genes are TRBV10-3 and TRBJ1-1; D might be TRBD1 (5 bases). V was shortened by 0 bases and J by 11 bases, with 10 bases between the two germline ends. This CDR3 has 12 amino acids. Germline CDR1 and CDR2: ENHRY and SYGVKD. CDR3 in DNA: TGTGCCATCAGTGAGTCGGGCAGGGAGGCTTTCTTT. Its translation: CAISESGREAFF.

V gene TRBV6-6 combines with J gene TRBJ2-7; no definite D call. This CDR3 region has 12 residues. Germline assignment: CDR1 MNHNY and CDR2 SVGAGI (reference sequence). The V end was cut by 2 bases, the J end by 6 bases, with 8 bases between. The CDR3 sequence: CASSYMVSEQYF. The CDR3 DNA reads as TGTGCCAGCAGTTACATGGTCTCCGAGCAGTACTTC.

V usage is TRBV27 and J usage is TRBJ1-6; D gene unclear. From germline, CDR1 is MNHEY and CDR2 SMNVEV (reference sequence). Trimming cost V 7 bases and J 9 bases, with 13 bases left between them. The length of the CDR3 is 13 residues. In DNA form, the CDR3 reads TGTGCCAGCACCGATGGCGTTGGTTCACCCCTCCACTTT. Translated: CASTDGVGSPLHF.

The chain joins TRBV27 to TRBJ1-2; D call uncertain. Germline V CDR1 and CDR2: MNHEY, SMNVEV (reference sequence). Between the trimmed V and J ends, which lost 6 bases and 7 bases, there was a span of 18 bases. This CDR3 comprises 14 residues. The CDR3 loop is CASRSSLDTFGYTF. The CDR3 DNA follows: TGTGCCAGCAGATCCTCCCTCGACACTTTTGGCTACACCTTC.

This clone was observed a single time. The V call is TRBV9, the J call TRBJ2-3; possible D gene TRBD2, 6 bases. The CDR3 runs to 14 residues. The V gene lost 2 bases and the J gene lost 3 bases, with 10 bases spanning the gap. The germline CDR1 and CDR2 sequences are SGDLS and YYNGEE. The CDR3 DNA follows: TGTGCCAGCAGCGTCGGGACTGGAACAGATACGCAGTATTTT. Its protein product is CASSVGTGTDTQYF.

On this clone itself: The same CDR3 is also encoded by other DNA sequences in this sample. The rearrangement joins TRBV20-1 to TRBJ2-3; D is ambiguous. With 1 base removed from V and 6 bases from J, the gap between germline ends came to 5 bases. CDR3 length equals 11 residues. Per the germline V gene, CDR1 is DFQATT and CDR2 is SNEGSKA (reference sequence). In DNA form, the CDR3 reads TGCAGTGCTAGAGTTGGGGATACGCAGTATTTT. Protein product: CSARVGDTQYF.